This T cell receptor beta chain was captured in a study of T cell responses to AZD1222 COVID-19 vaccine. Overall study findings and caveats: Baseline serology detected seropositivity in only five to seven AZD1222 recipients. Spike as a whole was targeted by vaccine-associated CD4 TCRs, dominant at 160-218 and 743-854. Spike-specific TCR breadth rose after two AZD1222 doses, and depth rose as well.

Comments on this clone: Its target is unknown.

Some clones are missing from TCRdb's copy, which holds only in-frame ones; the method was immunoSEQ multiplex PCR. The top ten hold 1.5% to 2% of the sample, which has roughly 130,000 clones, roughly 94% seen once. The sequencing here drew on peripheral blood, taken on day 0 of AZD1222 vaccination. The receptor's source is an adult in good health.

CDR3 DNA sequence: TGTGCCAGTACCCCTATGGGGGGGGGAAGGGAAACTGAAGCTTTCTTT. It codes for CASTPMGGGRETEAFF. The chain couples TRBV19 to TRBJ1-1, with a possible D match to TRBD1 (5 bases). The CDR3 has 16 amino acids. The V end was cut by 7 bases, the J end by 5 bases, with 23 bases between. The germline gives CDR1 LNHDA, CDR2 SQIVND (reference sequence).